This T cell receptor beta chain was profiled in a study of cytomegalovirus exposure and HLA in healthy donors. This clone appeared a few times. Germline CDR1 is SGHTS and CDR2 is YDEGEE. The CDR3 has 9 amino acids. Trimming removed 2 bases at V and 12 bases at J, with 5 bases between. Sequencing was performed with immunoSEQ multiplex PCR; in TCRdb, only in-frame clones are kept and a portion is missing. This repertoire shows 200,000 or so clones, approximately 82% found once; its top ten account for under 15%. Material for sequencing was PBMCs. The chain carries TRBV5-8 and TRBJ1-1; the D is unclear. This clonotype was obtained from a woman in her 30s in good health and CMV-seropositive. The CDR3 bases are TGTGCCAGCAGCTTTGCGACTTTCTTT. This encodes CASSFATFF.